This TCR beta chain was recovered during a study of T cell clonotyping in hematopoietic cell transplantation. Study-level results: Graft donor and pretransplant recipient Inverse Simpson Index values predicted broader posttransplant TCR diversity.

About this clone: The antigen remains unidentified.

The time point is: recipient sample about 28 days before transplant, after cytoreduction. Samples: about 28 days before transplant, then days 30, 100 and 180 after. With 7 bases removed from V and 7 bases from J, the gap between germline ends came to 22 bases. Germline loops: CDR1 MDHEN, CDR2 SYDVKM. The CDR3 is 15 residues long. Data came from immunoSEQ multiplex PCR; TCRdb stores just in-frame clones and leaves some out. The sample comprises roughly 18,000 clones, about 84% of which are singletons, and around 7.7% rests with the top ten. Sequencing used peripheral blood mononuclear cells, obtained before stem cell transplant. The TCR originated in a man between 45 and 60 years old with acute myeloid leukemia. Some clones in this sample may be carry-over from other donors' samples. The chain joins TRBV28 to TRBJ2-5; D gene ambiguous. CDR3 in DNA: TGTGCCAGCACTCCCCGGGTAGTAACCATAGGGACCCAGTACTTC. Protein product: CASTPRVVTIGTQYF.